The 24 T cell receptor beta chains below were found in one sample sequenced in a study of shared clonotypes between healthy human individuals. Using immunoSEQ multiplex PCR, the repertoire was profiled, and TCRdb retains in-frame clones only, with some absent. The sample has some 630,000 clones, approximately 79% seen once. The sequenced material came from memory CD4+ T cells sorted from blood. Noted subset: CD45RA-negative fraction. These receptors were collected from a woman in her twenties or thirties in good health.

V gene TRBV7-9 combines with J gene TRBJ2-5, with D perhaps matching TRBD2 (5 bases). Between the trimmed V and J ends, which lost 5 bases and 1 base, there was a span of 8 bases. Looked up from germline, CDR1 is SEHNR and CDR2 is FQNEAQ (reference sequence). CDR3 size: 13 residues. The CDR3 DNA follows: TGTGCCAGCAGCCACGGGATCCAAGAGACCCAGTACTTC. Protein product: CASSHGIQETQYF. The full variable domain, with the rest looked up from reference TRBV7-9 and TRBJ2-5, is DTGVSQNPRHKITKRGQNVTFRCDPISEHNRLYWYRQTLGQGPEFLTYFQNEAQLEKSRLLSDRFSAERPKGSFSTLEIQRTEQGDSAMYLCASSHGIQETQYFGPGTRLLVL.

V usage is TRBV28 and J usage is TRBJ2-7, with D perhaps TRBD1 (6 bases). V shed 5 bases and J shed 3 bases, with 23 bases lying between them. The CDR3 spans 17 residues. Germline-derived CDR1 and CDR2 are MDHEN and SYDVKM. The CDR3 DNA sequence: TGTGCCAGCAGTCGGACAGTCGGGCTCCCCCCCGTCTACGAGCAGTACTTC. Translation gives CASSRTVGLPPVYEQYF.

The rearrangement links TRBV6-5 to TRBJ2-1; TRBD2 matches at 11 bases. Germline lookup yields CDR1 MNHEY and CDR2 SVGAGI. V was pared by 4 bases and J by 6 bases, with 5 bases of the junction left unmatched. The CDR3 has 15 amino acids. CDR3 coding DNA: TGTGCCAGCAGTTCCCCCGGGACTAGCGGCAATGAGCAGTTCTTC. Protein product: CASSSPGTSGNEQFF.

This clone was picked up a small number of times. This chain connects TRBV19 to TRBJ1-2; 10 bases are a match to TRBD1. The CDR3 is 16 amino acids. Losses at the gene ends were 8 bases for V and 4 bases for J; bases not matched to a gene: 13. Germline V gives CDR1 LNHDA, CDR2 SQIVND (reference sequence). CDR3 sequence reads: CASLPLGQGDSYGYTF. The DNA of the CDR3 is TGTGCCAGTCTCCCCCTAGGACAGGGGGATTCCTATGGCTACACCTTC.

The V gene is TRBV5-1, the J gene TRBJ1-1; TRBD1 matches at 7 bases. Germline-derived CDR1 and CDR2 are SGHRS and YFSETQ. The CDR3 covers 14 residues. V trimming: 4 bases; J trimming: 1 base; junction bases outside the gene matches: 4. The CDR3 is CASSMTGPNTEAFF. CDR3 in DNA: TGCGCCAGCAGCATGACAGGGCCGAACACTGAAGCTTTCTTT.

Concerning this clone itself: Given a far larger clone just one base away, this is likely a sequencing read error. J is TRBJ2-5 and V is TRBV18; the D gene is possibly TRBD2 (6 bases). Germline CDR1 KGHSH, CDR2 LQKENI. The CDR3 covers 16 residues. CDR3 sequence: CVSSPPQGGSQETQYF. In DNA form, the CDR3 reads TGTGTCAGCTCACCCCCCCAGGGAGGCTCCCAAGAGACCCAGTACTTC.

This clone was found once. This chain connects TRBV28 to TRBJ1-2, with D maybe TRBD1 (5 bases). Germline V gene lookup returns CDR1 MDHEN and CDR2 SYDVKM. The CDR3 runs to 15 residues. Trimming left V 5 bases short and J 7 bases short, with 20 bases between. The CDR3 region is CASSPGDRISGGYTF. The CDR3 DNA reads as TGTGCCAGCAGTCCCGGGGACCGCATATCGGGTGGCTACACCTTC.

V gene TRBV19 combines with J gene TRBJ2-3; 10 bases fit TRBD2. Germline values: CDR1 LNHDA, CDR2 SQIVND (reference sequence). The junction had 3 bases not matched to a gene; V was cut back by 2 bases and J by 4 bases. The CDR3 runs 15 residues. CDR3 residues: CASSITSGRADTQYF. CDR3 coding DNA: TGTGCCAGTAGTATAACCAGCGGGAGGGCAGATACGCAGTATTTT.

The gene calls are TRBV30 and TRBJ1-2; the match to TRBD1 covers 9 bases. The CDR3 loop spans 12 amino acids. Germline V CDR1 and CDR2: GTSNPN, SVGIG (reference sequence). The J segment lost 6 bases and the V segment lost 8 bases, leaving 7 bases of the junction unmatched. This CDR3 is CASGGQGDGYTF. The DNA for the CDR3 is TGTGCCAGTGGGGGACAGGGAGATGGCTACACCTTC. Complete variable domain (other parts from reference TRBV30 and TRBJ1-2): SQTIHQWPATLVQPVGSPLSLECTVEGTSNPNLYWYRQAAGRGLQLLFYSVGIGQISSEVPQNLSASRPQDRQFILSSKKLLLSDSGFYLCASGGQGDGYTFGSGTRLTVV.

This chain uses TRBV11-2 with TRBJ2-5, with TRBD1 matching 9 bases. Germline CDR1 reads SGHAT; CDR2 reads FQNNGV. J gave up 0 bases and V 3 bases, and 5 bases lay outside the gene matches. The CDR3 extends over 16 amino acids. The DNA for the CDR3 is TGTGCCAGCAGCTTCTCCGGGACAGGGTACCAAGAGACCCAGTACTTC. Translating it yields CASSFSGTGYQETQYF.

This clone has just a few counts. The chain uses TRBV5-8 and TRBJ1-2; no clear D. V lost 7 bases, J lost 1 base, and 2 bases lay in between. Per the germline V gene, CDR1 is SGHTS and CDR2 is YDEGEE. CDR3 size: 10 residues. The CDR3 DNA reads TGTGCCAGCGGTAACTATGGCTACACCTTC. Translation gives CASGNYGYTF.

DNA of the CDR3: TGTGCCAGCACTGGACTAGCGGGAGGGCCGCAGCAAGAGACCCAGTACTTC. Encoded protein: CASTGLAGGPQQETQYF. V usage is TRBV2 and J usage is TRBJ2-5; TRBD2 matches 15 bases. The germline V gene encodes CDR1 SNHLY and CDR2 FYNNEI. This CDR3 region has 17 residues. The V and J ends lost 7 bases and 2 bases, in that order; junction bases with no gene match: 8. The complete variable domain, with remaining parts taken from reference TRBV2 and TRBJ2-5, reads EPEVTQTPSHQVTQMGQEVILRCVPISNHLYFYWYRQILGQKVEFLVSFYNNEISEKSEIFDDQFSVERPDGSNFTLKIRSTKLEDSAMYFCASTGLAGGPQQETQYFGPGTRLLVL.

This rearrangement joins TRBV11-2 to TRBJ1-4; 10 bases fit TRBD1. The CDR3 spans 16 residues. V lost 5 bases, J lost 8 bases, and 11 bases stayed unmatched. Germline-derived CDR1 and CDR2 are SGHAT and FQNNGV. The CDR3 protein is CASSSGQGVFGEKLFF. The CDR3 nucleotides read TGTGCCAGCAGCAGTGGACAGGGGGTTTTTGGCGAAAAACTGTTTTTT.

This chain joins TRBV5-4 and TRBJ2-5; D may be TRBD1 or TRBD2 (6 bases each). The CDR3 runs 17 residues. Germline loops: CDR1 SGHNT, CDR2 YYREEE (reference sequence). Trimming removed 4 bases at V and 2 bases at J, with 21 bases between. In DNA form, the CDR3 reads TGTGCCAGCAGCATCGGTGGGGGGCGGGCGACTCAAGAGACCCAGTACTTC. Translated, it gives CASSIGGGRATQETQYF. Together with reference TRBV5-4 and TRBJ2-5, the CDR3 gives the full variable domain: ETGVTQSPTHLIKTRGQQVTLRCSSQSGHNTVSWYQQALGQGPQFIFQYYREEENGRGNFPPRFSGLQFPNYSSELNVNALELDDSALYLCASSIGGGRATQETQYFGPGTRLLVL.

The sample holds many counts of this clone. This same CDR3 is encoded by further DNA sequences in the sample. This chain joins TRBV15 and TRBJ1-4; D is perhaps TRBD1 (5 bases). Trimming left V 1 base short and J 5 bases short, with 8 bases between. The V gene's germline CDR1 is LNHNV and CDR2 YYDKDF (reference sequence). CDR3 size: 14 residues. The CDR3 nucleotides read TGTGCCACCAGCAGAGGTCAGGGAAATGAAAAACTGTTTTTT. It codes for CATSRGQGNEKLFF.

This clone has more than one count but fewer than ten. The chain joins TRBV28 to TRBJ2-3, with D possibly being TRBD2 (6 bases). Trimming removed 6 bases from V and 1 base from J, with 17 bases in between. The CDR3 totals 16 residues. The germline gives CDR1 MDHEN, CDR2 SYDVKM. CDR3 nucleotide sequence: TGTGCCAGCAGCCGGTTGGCGGGGTGGGGCACAGATACGCAGTATTTT. Translating gives CASSRLAGWGTDTQYF.

The V gene is TRBV11-2, the J gene TRBJ2-1, with no clear D. The germline CDR1 and CDR2 sequences are SGHAT and FQNNGV. The germline V and J ends were trimmed by 0 bases and 6 bases, with 9 bases remaining between them. The CDR3 consists of 14 residues. In DNA, the CDR3 is TGTGCCAGCAGCTTAGAGGTCGGCGGCAATGAGCAGTTCTTC. It encodes CASSLEVGGNEQFF.

This CDR3 reads CASSALSTEPGNTIYF. The CDR3 nucleotides read TGTGCCAGCAGCGCCCTGAGTACAGAACCTGGAAACACCATATATTTT. The chain combines TRBV9 with TRBJ1-3, with D uncertain. CDR3 length: 16 amino acids. Germline V gives CDR1 SGDLS, CDR2 YYNGEE. V gave up 3 bases and J gave up 2 bases, with 15 bases separating them.

The J gene is TRBJ1-2, the V gene TRBV28; 9 bases align to TRBD1. Germline CDR1 and CDR2: MDHEN and SYDVKM. J lost 4 bases, V lost 2 bases, and 2 bases had no gene match. The CDR3 runs 14 residues. CDR3 nucleotides: TGTGCCAGCAGTTTAGGACAGGGGCTCTATGGCTACACCTTC. Translated: CASSLGQGLYGYTF.

This clone was seen a few times. The chain employs TRBV27 and TRBJ2-2; D remains unclear. The V gene lost 0 bases and the J gene lost 6 bases, with 5 bases spanning the gap. The CDR3 runs to 13 residues. CDR1 is MNHEY, CDR2 SMNVEV, per germline (reference sequence). The CDR3 nucleotides are TGTGCCAGCAGTTTATCGTTCGCCGGGGAGCTGTTTTTT. It translates to CASSLSFAGELFF.

In this sample, this clone turned up a few times. A far bigger clonotype differs at one base, so this is likely a read error. The same CDR3 is also encoded by other DNA sequences in this sample. V is TRBV7-2 and J is TRBJ1-1; 8 bases match TRBD1. CDR3 length: 13 amino acids. In germline, CDR1 is SGHTA, CDR2 FQGNSA. With V trimmed by 5 bases and J by 3 bases, 2 bases remained unmatched. Written as DNA, the CDR3 is TGTGCCAGCAGCAAACAGGGGGACACTGAAGCTTTCTTT. Its translation is CASSKQGDTEAFF. Filled out from reference TRBV7-2 and TRBJ1-1, the complete variable domain reads GAGVSQSPSNKVTEKGKDVELRCDPISGHTALYWYRQSLGQGLEFLIYFQGNSAPDKSGLPSDRFSAERTGGSVSTLTIQRTQQEDSAVYLCASSKQGDTEAFFGQGTRLTVV.

Here the CDR3 reads CAISVGGDHEQYF. As DNA, the CDR3 is TGTGCCATCAGTGTGGGGGGGGATCACGAGCAGTACTTC. The V gene is TRBV10-3, the J gene TRBJ2-7; 7 nucleotides match TRBD2. This CDR3 comprises 13 residues. Trimming cost V 4 bases and J 5 bases; bases outside gene matches: 5. Germline values: CDR1 ENHRY, CDR2 SYGVKD.

This sequence joins TRBV5-1 and TRBJ2-5, with D maybe TRBD2 (6 bases). Germline V gene lookup returns CDR1 SGHRS and CDR2 YFSETQ. Trimming took off 0 bases at V and 0 bases at J, with 6 bases between the two ends. The CDR3 consists of 14 residues. The CDR3 sequence is CASSLGTNQETQYF. CDR3 DNA: TGCGCCAGCAGCTTGGGGACTAACCAAGAGACCCAGTACTTC. Looking up the rest from reference TRBV5-1 and TRBJ2-5 gives the full variable domain: KAGVTQTPRYLIKTRGQQVTLSCSPISGHRSVSWYQQTPGQGLQFLFEYFSETQRNKGNFPGRFSGRQFSNSRSEMNVSTLELGDSALYLCASSLGTNQETQYFGPGTRLLVL.

The rearrangement joins TRBV14 to TRBJ1-1; D gene unclear. The CDR3 is made up of 14 amino acids. V gave up 2 bases and J gave up 7 bases, with 14 bases separating them. Germline CDR1 SGHDN, CDR2 FVKESK. The CDR3 DNA is TGTGCCAGCAGCCAAACTAGCGCGGGGTTTGAAGCTTTCTTT. Translated: CASSQTSAGFEAFF.